The sequence of this T cell receptor beta chain was determined in a study of blood T cell repertoires in COVID-19. Study information: Some COVID-19 samples were acute and others convalescent; all came from the United States, Italy and Spain.

Enrolment of Seattle patients took place during active infection, and they were followed longitudinally. Germline trimming cut 4 bases from V and 2 bases from J; bases unmatched to any gene: 8. This CDR3 is built from 16 residues. Germline CDR1 and CDR2: MDHEN and SYDVKM. Methods used by the authors: The authors estimated nucleated cell counts from reference gene primer amplification. TCRdb keeps only in-frame clones here, not all; method: immunoSEQ multiplex PCR. From that table come the V and J calls and clone size; the DNA was used to work out D and trimming. The sample consists of 250,000 to 350,000 clones, more than 70% of them appearing once.

The sequencing sample was made of peripheral blood. The receptor was isolated from a woman aged 30 to 39 with COVID-19, enrolled during active disease. J is TRBJ1-5 and V is TRBV28; TRBD1 agrees at 7 bases. The CDR3 DNA reads as TGTGCCAGCAGTTCGCCGACAGGGATAGGCAATCAGCCCCAGCATTTT. Translating gives CASSSPTGIGNQPQHF.